One sample yielded the 20 T cell receptor beta chains listed below, sequenced in a study of shared clonotypes between healthy human individuals (dated by TCRdb to the early 2020s). Library preparation was by the immunoSEQ multiplex PCR assay. Held by TCRdb, this immuneACCESS table contains in-frame sequences only and omits some clones. Under half of the omission traces to an unresolved V gene where checked; the cause of the rest is unknown. The sample profile shows 740,000 or so clones; 73% of them were found once. The ten most abundant clones make up 1.5% to 2% of the sample. The specimen was memory CD4+ T cells sorted from blood. Explained via the paper, the cell subset or site label denotes: CD45RA-negative fraction. Receptor source: a woman in her thirties in good health.

The chain carries TRBV5-4 and TRBJ2-4; D possibly uses TRBD1 or TRBD2 (5 bases each). CDR3 length equals 14 residues. In germline, CDR1 is SGHNT, CDR2 YYREEE (reference sequence). V was cut by 6 bases and J by 8 bases, with 18 bases left in between. CDR3 bases: TGTGCCAGCACCGATGCGAGGGGCTTAGACATTCAGTACTTC. Translated, it gives CASTDARGLDIQYF.

The chain couples TRBV5-6 to TRBJ2-5, with 8 bases aligning to TRBD2. Germline CDR1 and CDR2: SGHDT and YYEEEE. V gave up 8 bases and J gave up 5 bases; unmatched junction bases: 11. The CDR3 covers 14 residues. The CDR3 spells CASQLAETWETQYF. CDR3 in DNA: TGTGCCAGTCAACTAGCGGAGACTTGGGAGACCCAGTACTTC.

The DNA for the CDR3 is TGTGCCAGCAGTGAAGCGGAATTCGCCTACGGCTACACCTTC. Translated, it gives CASSEAEFAYGYTF. This chain uses TRBV6-1 with TRBJ1-2; no firm D call. In germline, CDR1 is MNHNS, CDR2 SASEGT. Trimming left V 0 bases short and J 8 bases short, with 13 bases between. This CDR3 has 14 amino acids.

This sequence joins TRBV4-1 and TRBJ2-7; TRBD2 matches 15 bases. With 3 bases clipped from V and 0 bases from J, the junction kept 3 bases outside the gene matches. Germline V gene sequence: CDR1 MGHRA, CDR2 YSYEKL. This CDR3 spans 17 amino acids. The CDR3 is CASSQRTSGRASYEQYF. As DNA, the CDR3 is TGCGCCAGCAGCCAGAGGACTAGCGGGAGGGCCTCCTACGAGCAGTACTTC.

The gene calls are TRBV30 and TRBJ1-1; 7 bases align to TRBD1. Germline values: CDR1 GTSNPN, CDR2 SVGIG (reference sequence). The CDR3 runs 12 residues. The V segment lost 1 base and the J segment 10 bases; nucleotides outside the gene matches: 6. The CDR3 nucleotides read TGTGCCTGGAGTGGGGCAGGGGGAACAGCTTTCTTT. It encodes CAWSGAGGTAFF.

This clone was found once. The chain recombines TRBV14 with TRBJ2-7; TRBD2 matches at 12 bases. CDR1 is SGHDN and CDR2 is FVKESK in the germline V gene. The CDR3 has 17 residues. V was clipped by 3 bases and J by 2 bases; unmatched bases: 8. CDR3 region: CASSHTRTSGMAYEQYF. In DNA, the CDR3 is TGTGCCAGCAGCCATACAAGGACTAGCGGGATGGCCTACGAGCAGTACTTC.

The chain carries TRBV18 and TRBJ2-2; D possibly corresponds to TRBD1 (5 bases). Trimming removed 2 bases at V and 3 bases at J, with 10 bases between. Germline V gives CDR1 KGHSH, CDR2 LQKENI. The CDR3 runs to 15 residues. CDR3 residues: CASSPDTGYTGELFF. CDR3 nucleotides: TGTGCCAGCTCACCAGATACAGGTTACACCGGGGAGCTGTTTTTT.

This chain connects TRBV28 to TRBJ1-5; TRBD1 matches at 10 bases. V was clipped by 5 bases and J by 3 bases; unmatched bases: 7. CDR1 MDHEN and CDR2 SYDVKM come from the germline V gene. CDR3 length equals 16 residues. CDR3 in DNA: TGTGCCAGCAGTCCTTGGGACAGGGGAGACAATCAGCCCCAGCATTTT. Translation: CASSPWDRGDNQPQHF.

This chain links TRBV11-2 with TRBJ2-7, with TRBD1 identical over 7 bases. The CDR3 spans 14 residues. V was clipped by 0 bases and J by 5 bases; unmatched bases: 4. Germline V gene lookup returns CDR1 SGHAT and CDR2 FQNNGV. DNA for the CDR3: TGTGCCAGCAGCTTAGAGACAGGGACCCACGAGCAGTACTTC. Its translation is CASSLETGTHEQYF.

The chain links TRBV19 to TRBJ1-2; 7 nucleotides match TRBD1. Per the germline V gene, CDR1 is LNHDA and CDR2 is SQIVND (reference sequence). This CDR3 is built from 15 residues. J was trimmed by 3 bases and V by 4 bases; bases with no gene match: 8. As DNA, the CDR3 is TGTGCCAGTAGTAGGGGACAGAGAAAAGACTATGGCTACACCTTC. Protein: CASSRGQRKDYGYTF.

The chain joins TRBV28 to TRBJ2-4; TRBD1 agrees at 7 bases. Looked up from germline, CDR1 is MDHEN and CDR2 is SYDVKM. This CDR3 spans 13 amino acids. J gave up 7 bases and V 8 bases, and 8 bases lay outside the gene matches. The CDR3, as DNA: TGTGCCAGCTCTAATAGACAGGGTAACATTCAGTACTTC. Protein: CASSNRQGNIQYF.

This clone occurred once. CDR3 sequence (DNA): TGTGCCAGCAGTTTGGTCCCTGCGGGACTAGCGGAAGAGACCCAGTACTTC. Amino acid sequence: CASSLVPAGLAEETQYF. The V call is TRBV28, the J call TRBJ2-5, with TRBD2 identical over 11 bases. The CDR3 runs 17 residues. Germline V gene data show CDR1 as MDHEN and CDR2 as SYDVKM. Trimming at V came to 3 bases and at J to 3 bases, leaving 9 bases not matched to a gene. Supplemented by reference TRBV28 and TRBJ2-5, the full variable domain reads DVKVTQSSRYLVKRTGEKVFLECVQDMDHENMFWYRQDPGLGLRLIYFSYDVKMKEKGDIPEGYSVSREKKERFSLILESASTNQTSMYLCASSLVPAGLAEETQYFGPGTRLLVL.

The V and J genes are TRBV6-4 and TRBJ2-3; 10 bases line up with TRBD2. CDR3 size: 16 residues. The V and J ends lost 0 bases and 6 bases, in that order; junction bases with no gene match: 6. Germline CDR1 and CDR2: MRHNA and SNTAGT. The CDR3: CASSDSASGSADTQYF. The CDR3 bases are TGTGCCAGCAGTGACTCTGCTAGCGGGAGTGCGGATACGCAGTATTTT.

V gene TRBV7-9 combines with J gene TRBJ2-2; 10 bases line up with TRBD2. V shed 5 bases, J shed 1 base, and the junction held 4 bases outside the gene matches. The CDR3 spans 16 residues. Germline V gene data show CDR1 as SEHNR and CDR2 as FQNEAQ (reference sequence). The CDR3: CASSPIAGGNTGELFF. The CDR3 DNA sequence: TGTGCCAGCAGCCCGATAGCGGGAGGGAACACCGGGGAGCTGTTTTTT.

The CDR3 sequence: CASRPHGTEYYGYTF. For the CDR3, the DNA is TGTGCCAGCAGACCCCACGGGACAGAGTACTATGGCTACACCTTC. The chain employs TRBV27 and TRBJ1-2; 7 bases align to TRBD1. J lost 3 bases, V lost 6 bases, and 10 bases had no gene match. From germline, CDR1 is MNHEY and CDR2 SMNVEV (reference sequence). The length of the CDR3 is 15 residues.

This sequence joins TRBV6-5 and TRBJ1-3; 9 bases are shared with TRBD1. This CDR3 comprises 15 residues. The junction had 4 bases not matched to a gene; V was cut back by 0 bases and J by 7 bases. The germline V gene has CDR1 MNHEY and CDR2 SVGAGI. The CDR3 loop is CASSYSGTGKNTIYF. CDR3 nucleotide sequence: TGTGCCAGCAGTTACTCAGGGACAGGGAAGAACACCATATATTTT.

This clone is a singleton in its sample. The chain employs TRBV10-1 and TRBJ2-2; D is ambiguous. The germline V gene has CDR1 WNHNN and CDR2 SYGVQD (reference sequence). V gave up 1 base and J gave up 5 bases, with 14 bases separating them. The CDR3 totals 16 residues. The CDR3, as DNA: TGCGCCAGCAGTGAGTACCAGGTCTTTGGTACCGGGGAGCTGTTTTTT. Amino acid sequence: CASSEYQVFGTGELFF.

This chain uses TRBV7-9 with TRBJ2-1; D unclear. The V gene's germline CDR1 is SEHNR and CDR2 FQNEAQ (reference sequence). The CDR3 covers 12 residues. V was pared by 5 bases and J by 7 bases, with 9 bases between. The CDR3 sequence is CASSPHRNEQFF. The CDR3 bases are TGTGCCAGCAGCCCACACCGGAATGAGCAGTTCTTC.

CDR3 sequence: CASSVGDTLTYEQYF. CDR3 nucleotides: TGTGCCAGCAGCGTAGGTGACACCCTCACCTACGAGCAGTACTTC. The genes are TRBV9 and TRBJ2-7; no clear D. The V end was cut by 0 bases, the J end by 2 bases, with 12 bases between. This CDR3 region has 15 residues. Per the germline V gene, CDR1 is SGDLS and CDR2 is YYNGEE.

The chain couples TRBV7-2 to TRBJ1-2; the D gene is possibly TRBD1 (6 bases). This CDR3 region has 14 residues. Per germline, CDR1 SGHTA and CDR2 FQGNSA. Trimming removed 1 base from V and 4 bases from J, with 10 bases in between. CDR3 protein: CASSLVPDSYGYTF. As DNA, the CDR3 is TGTGCCAGCAGCTTAGTTCCGGACAGCTATGGCTACACCTTC.